These 10 T cell receptor beta chains came from one sample sequenced in a study of T cell changes during pregnancy in multiple sclerosis (dated by TCRdb to about 2019). Library preparation used the immunoSEQ multiplex PCR assay. TCRdb re-hosts the immuneACCESS table, in-frame sequences only. Its copies lack some clones; in the studies checked, an unresolved V gene accounts for under half of them, and the cause for the rest is not known. The sample yields fewer than 40,000 clones; approximately 86% were counted once. The ten most abundant clones make up around 9.8% of the sample. Sequencing was performed on CD8+ T cells from peripheral blood mononuclear cells, taken in the first trimester of pregnancy. The receptors were gathered from a female donor with multiple sclerosis, enrolled in a pregnancy study.

For this clone: The germline gene is not matched at one end of the junction; a read error may be the cause. The chain is built from TRBV23-1 and TRBJ2-5; D unresolved. TRBV23-1 is designated an ORF whose function remains uncertain. CDR3 length equals 15 residues. CDR3 in amino acids: CASSQDERLKDTQYF. For the CDR3, the DNA is TGCGCCAGCAGCCAAGATGAGCGCCTTAAAGACACCCAGTACTTC.

The chain joins TRBV5-1 to TRBJ1-2; 8 bases are a match to TRBD1. The CDR3 sequence is 15 residues long. Germline CDR1 and CDR2: SGHRS and YFSETQ. Trimming took 4 bases from V and 6 from J; bases not matched to a gene: 11. Written as DNA, the CDR3 is TGCGCCAGCAGCCTCCGACAGGGGTTCGTCAATGGCTACACCTTC. Protein: CASSLRQGFVNGYTF.

This rearrangement joins TRBV7-9 to TRBJ1-1; tentative D call: TRBD1 (6 bases). V was shortened by 5 bases and J by 7 bases, with 17 bases between the two germline ends. The germline V gene has CDR1 SEHNR and CDR2 FQNEAQ (reference sequence). The CDR3 loop spans 14 amino acids. The CDR3 here is CASSPDTGSGEAFF. The DNA for the CDR3 is TGTGCCAGCAGCCCCGACACAGGGAGTGGTGAAGCTTTCTTT. The full variable domain, in which reference TRBV7-9 and TRBJ1-1 provide the parts outside the CDR3, is DTGVSQNPRHKITKRGQNVTFRCDPISEHNRLYWYRQTLGQGPEFLTYFQNEAQLEKSRLLSDRFSAERPKGSFSTLEIQRTEQGDSAMYLCASSPDTGSGEAFFGQGTRLTVV.

V usage is TRBV6-1 and J usage is TRBJ2-1; D possibly corresponds to TRBD1 (5 bases). Germline V gives CDR1 MNHNS, CDR2 SASEGT. The V gene lost 7 bases and the J gene lost 5 bases, with 12 bases spanning the gap. CDR3 length: 13 amino acids. CDR3 coding DNA: TGTGCCAGCAAGAACAGGATCAACAATGAGCAGTTCTTC. Its translation is CASKNRINNEQFF.

The chain links TRBV15 to TRBJ1-3, with D possibly being TRBD1 (5 bases). The CDR3 spans 14 residues. V lost 4 bases and J 4 bases, leaving 11 bases between the germline ends. Germline assignment: CDR1 LNHNV and CDR2 YYDKDF (reference sequence). CDR3 bases: TGTGCCACCAGCATAGGAGGGGAAGGAAACACCATATATTTT. Translation: CATSIGGEGNTIYF. The full variable domain, in which reference TRBV15 and TRBJ1-3 provide the parts outside the CDR3, is DAMVIQNPRYQVTQFGKPVTLSCSQTLNHNVMYWYQQKSSQAPKLLFHYYDKDFNNEADTPDNFQSRRPNTSFCFLDIRSPGLGDTAMYLCATSIGGEGNTIYFGEGSWLTVV.

The gene calls are TRBV7-9 and TRBJ2-3, with 8 bases identical to TRBD2. CDR1 SEHNR and CDR2 FQNEAQ come from the germline V gene (reference sequence). The CDR3 is 15 residues long. Trimming at V came to 1 base and at J to 2 bases, leaving 2 bases not matched to a gene. This CDR3 is CASSLDSGVTDTQYF. The CDR3 DNA follows: TGTGCCAGCAGCTTAGATAGCGGGGTCACAGATACGCAGTATTTT.

In this sample, this clone turned up once. This rearrangement joins TRBV6-5 to TRBJ2-1; 15 bases align to TRBD2. The CDR3 runs 13 residues. Trimming took 5 bases from V and 10 from J; bases not matched to a gene: 0. Germline CDR1 and CDR2: MNHEY and SVGAGI. CDR3 DNA: TGTGCCAGCAGTGGACTAGCGGGAGGGGAGCAGTTCTTC. This encodes CASSGLAGGEQFF.

The chain is built from TRBV27 and TRBJ2-3; TRBD2 matches at 10 bases. V shed 5 bases, J shed 7 bases, and the junction held 6 bases outside the gene matches. Germline CDR1 MNHEY, CDR2 SMNVEV (reference sequence). CDR3 size: 14 residues. The CDR3 bases are TGTGCCAGCAGTCCCGGGACTAGCGCTTATACGCAGTATTTT. It is translated as CASSPGTSAYTQYF.

The sample holds one count of this clone. This rearrangement joins TRBV7-9 to TRBJ1-1; maybe TRBD1 (6 bases). The ends were cut back, 6 bases at V and 3 bases at J, with 23 bases in the middle. The length of the CDR3 is 17 residues. In germline, CDR1 is SEHNR, CDR2 FQNEAQ (reference sequence). The CDR3 DNA reads as TGTGCCAGCAGGGGCGGGGGACACCCCCGAGGAGACACTGAAGCTTTCTTT. As protein: CASRGGGHPRGDTEAFF.

The gene calls are TRBV27 and TRBJ1-5; the match to TRBD1 covers 8 bases. V was clipped by 6 bases and J by 2 bases; unmatched bases: 6. The germline V gene has CDR1 MNHEY and CDR2 SMNVEV (reference sequence). The CDR3 covers 15 residues. CDR3 sequence (DNA): TGTGCCAGCAGCTCCAGGGGGCTAGGCAATCAGCCCCAGCATTTT. This sequence encodes CASSSRGLGNQPQHF.